This TCR beta chain was documented in a study of human T cells and chemical hapten exposure. Via MiXCR, TCRdb re-called the RACE reads, giving one row per CDR3 protein. The sample carries under 110,000 distinct CDR3 sequences, about 12% recorded once. The length of the CDR3 is 14 residues. In germline, CDR1 is SGHRS, CDR2 YFSETQ. Trimming took 2 bases from V and 5 from J; bases not matched to a gene: 4. This clonotype was found a few times. Stated time point: pre-sensitization, week 0. Treatment here: therapeutic diphenylcyclopropenone sensitization with weekly scalp DPC. Phlebotomy was performed prior to application of every patch test.

This receptor was obtained from a woman aged 50 to 65 with alopecia areata. Some clones in this sample may be carry-over from other donors' samples. Sample: whole blood, taken in connection with sensitization to the hapten diphenylcyclopropenone (DPC). The V gene is TRBV5-1, the J gene TRBJ2-1, with 7 bases fitting TRBD2. In nucleotides, the CDR3 is TGCGCCAGCAGCTTTGCAGGGACTAACAATGAGCAGTTCTTC. It codes for CASSFAGTNNEQFF.